The rows below give T cell receptor beta chains drawn from one sample of a study of blood T cell repertoires in COVID-19. Sequenced by immunoSEQ multiplex PCR; TCRdb stores in-frame clones only, minus some. The sample lists 180,000 or so clones, around 85% occurring once. Sequenced sample: peripheral blood. The source of these receptors is a man aged 55 to 69 with acute or convalescent COVID-19. Each CDR3 is given with its conserved first and last residue. D genes are given only for firm matches. The size field is filled for only some rows; it gives once, few, many or a size class.

V gene	J gene	CDR3 length	D gene	clone size	CDR3 protein	CDR3 DNA
TRBV4-1	TRBJ2-7	17	TRBD2	-	CASSQEPSGSPVGEQYF	TGCGCCAGCAGCCAAGAGCCTAGCGGCTCCCCGGTTGGCGAGCAGTACTTC
TRBV28	TRBJ2-2	14	-	once	CASSLSTGRGKLFF	TGTGCCAGCAGTCTCTCTACAGGGCGTGGGAAGCTGTTTTTT
TRBV18	TRBJ1-6	15	-	-	CASSQGASYNSPLHF	TGTGCCAGCTCACAAGGGGCCTCCTATAATTCACCCCTCCACTTT
TRBV28	TRBJ2-5	12	-	-	CASSLHQETQYF	TGTGCCAGCAGTCTACACCAAGAGACCCAGTACTTC
TRBV28	TRBJ1-2	20	TRBD1	-	CASSRDFDRVVDPIDYGYTF	TGTGCCAGCAGTCGGGATTTCGACAGGGTCGTAGATCCTATAGACTATGGCTACACCTTC
TRBV7-9	TRBJ1-1	13	-	-	CASSLERGTEAFF	TGTGCCAGCAGCTTAGAACGGGGCACTGAAGCTTTCTTT
TRBV11-2	TRBJ2-1	15	TRBD2	-	CASSPSGSSYNEQFF	TGTGCCAGCAGCCCAAGCGGGAGTTCCTACAATGAGCAGTTCTTC
TRBV11-2	TRBJ1-5	14	-	-	CASSPSGAGQPQHF	TGTGCCAGCAGCCCGTCAGGGGCAGGTCAGCCCCAGCATTTT
TRBV5-1	TRBJ1-2	15	TRBD1	-	CASSLPGQGNYGYTF	TGCGCCAGCAGCTTACCTGGACAGGGTAACTATGGCTACACCTTC
TRBV5-4	TRBJ2-2	15	-	-	CASSLQPENTGELFF	TGTGCCAGCAGCCTTCAACCAGAGAACACCGGGGAGCTGTTTTTT
TRBV6-6	TRBJ1-5	13	TRBD1	-	CASRTGVREPQHF	TGTGCCAGCAGAACAGGGGTACGGGAGCCCCAGCATTTT
TRBV3-1/TRBV3-2	TRBJ2-1	12	-	-	CASSLRGNEQFF	TGTGCCAGCAGCCTGCGGGGCAATGAGCAGTTCTTC
TRBV28	TRBJ1-4	14	TRBD1	-	CASSSTGIGEKLFF	TGTGCCAGCAGTTCGACAGGGATAGGCGAAAAACTGTTTTTT
TRBV5-1	TRBJ2-7	13	TRBD1	once	CASSFRQGDEQYF	TGCGCCAGCAGCTTTCGCCAGGGGGACGAGCAGTACTTC
TRBV7-3	TRBJ2-5	14	-	-	CASSPGQGSGTQYF	TGTGCCAGCAGCCCAGGGCAGGGCTCAGGGACCCAGTACTTC
TRBV30	TRBJ1-2	12	TRBD1	-	CAWTQGAYGYTF	TGTGCCTGGACCCAGGGGGCCTATGGCTACACCTTC
TRBV5-1	TRBJ1-1	14	-	-	CASSLRPGPTEAFF	TGCGCCAGCAGCTTGCGGCCGGGTCCGACTGAAGCTTTCTTT
TRBV11-2	TRBJ1-1	13	-	-	CASSSDRFLGAFF	TGTGCCAGCAGCTCCGACAGATTCTTGGGAGCTTTCTTT
TRBV7-6	TRBJ2-2	15	TRBD2	-	CASSSGTSGTGELFF	TGTGCCAGCAGCTCCGGGACTAGTGGCACCGGGGAGCTGTTTTTT
TRBV28	TRBJ2-2	16	TRBD2	-	CASSFRTSGRPGELFF	TGTGCCAGCAGTTTTAGAACTAGCGGGAGGCCCGGGGAGCTGTTTTTT
TRBV7-3	TRBJ1-1	18	TRBD1	-	CASSLWAAGGERNTEAFF	TGTGCCAGCAGCTTATGGGCGGCAGGGGGAGAGAGGAACACTGAAGCTTTCTTT
TRBV5-1	TRBJ2-2	16	TRBD2	-	CASSARSGRYTGELFF	TGCGCCAGCAGCGCCCGGAGCGGGAGGTACACCGGGGAGCTGTTTTTT
TRBV30	TRBJ1-5	13	TRBD1	-	CACTGTGTQPQHF	TGTGCCTGCACCGGGACAGGGACTCAGCCCCAGCATTTT
TRBV18	TRBJ2-3	17	TRBD2	once	CASSPKAGSGSRDTQYF	TGTGCCAGCTCACCAAAGGCCGGGAGCGGGAGTAGGGATACGCAGTATTTT
TRBV24-1	TRBJ2-5	14	TRBD2	-	CATSDPTSIETQYF	TGTGCCACCAGTGACCCGACTAGCATCGAGACCCAGTACTTC
TRBV27	TRBJ1-5	15	-	-	CASSLSEQNNQPQHF	TGTGCCAGCAGTTTGTCAGAACAGAACAATCAGCCCCAGCATTTT
TRBV13	TRBJ2-1	13	-	-	CASSRQGGNEQFF	TGTGCCAGCAGCCGACAGGGAGGCAATGAGCAGTTCTTC
TRBV5-1	TRBJ1-6	14	TRBD1	-	CASSLGTGIDPLHF	TGCGCCAGCAGCTTGGGGACAGGGATCGACCCCCTCCACTTT
TRBV5-1	TRBJ2-5	14	-	-	CASRLGAPQETQYF	TGCGCCAGCAGACTGGGGGCGCCGCAAGAGACCCAGTACTTC
TRBV28	TRBJ2-7	15	TRBD1	-	CASSPPTGLSYEQYF	TGTGCCAGCAGCCCCCCGACAGGGCTCTCCTACGAGCAGTACTTC
TRBV2	TRBJ2-1	16	-	-	CASSPGGSGTYNEQFF	TGTGCCAGCAGCCCCGGGGGTAGCGGAACCTACAATGAGCAGTTCTTC
TRBV6-1	TRBJ1-2	14	TRBD1	-	CASSEFRQGISYTF	TGTGCCAGCAGTGAATTTCGACAGGGGATAAGCTACACCTTC
TRBV5-1	TRBJ2-1	15	-	-	CASSLGGSSYNEQFF	TGCGCCAGCAGCTTGGGAGGGAGCTCCTACAATGAGCAGTTCTTC
TRBV6-5	TRBJ2-3	10	-	-	CASKGGTQYF	TGTGCCAGCAAGGGAGGTACGCAGTATTTT
TRBV9	TRBJ2-5	15	-	once	CASSVAPENGETQYF	TGTGCCAGCAGCGTAGCTCCGGAGAATGGTGAGACCCAGTACTTC
TRBV9	TRBJ2-7	15	TRBD2	-	CASSEGTTGGDEQYF	TGTGCCAGCAGCGAGGGGACTACCGGCGGGGACGAGCAGTACTTC
TRBV28	TRBJ1-1	12	-	-	CASSSGLTEAFF	TGTGCCAGCAGTTCAGGGCTAACTGAAGCTTTCTTT
TRBV24-1	TRBJ1-1	15	-	-	CATSDFLRGREEAFF	TGTGCCACCAGTGATTTCCTGCGAGGACGGGAGGAAGCTTTCTTT
TRBV7-3	TRBJ2-7	13	-	once	CASSLGLGGEQYF	TGTGCCAGCAGCCTAGGCTTGGGGGGCGAGCAGTACTTC
TRBV18	TRBJ1-3	16	TRBD1	-	CASSPRGQTGGNTIYF	TGTGCCAGCTCACCTAGGGGACAGACTGGTGGAAACACCATATATTTT
TRBV5-1	TRBJ2-7	16	TRBD2	-	CASSVGTSGRGLEQYF	TGCGCCAGCAGCGTCGGGACTAGCGGGAGGGGTTTGGAGCAGTACTTC
TRBV6-5	TRBJ2-7	14	TRBD1	few	CASREGTGRREQYF	TGTGCCAGCAGGGAGGGGACAGGGAGGCGCGAGCAGTACTTC
TRBV19	TRBJ2-5	13	-	-	CASTGQSQETQYF	TGTGCCAGTACCGGACAGTCCCAAGAGACCCAGTACTTC
TRBV30	TRBJ2-5	13	TRBD2	few	CAGPGGGPETQYF	TGTGCCGGGCCGGGGGGGGGCCCGGAGACCCAGTACTTC
TRBV3-1/TRBV3-2	TRBJ2-1	12	-	once	CASSQLSDEQFF	TGTGCCAGCAGCCAATTAAGCGATGAGCAGTTCTTC
TRBV7-3	TRBJ1-3	12	TRBD1	-	CASSVPGQQLYF	TGTGCCAGCAGCGTTCCGGGACAGCAGTTATATTTT
TRBV7-9	TRBJ2-7	13	-	-	CASSLAGRHEQYF	TGTGCCAGCAGCTTAGCAGGGAGGCACGAGCAGTACTTC
TRBV18	TRBJ2-2	16	TRBD2	-	CASSSGLAGTTGELFF	TGTGCCAGCTCATCAGGACTAGCGGGCACCACCGGGGAGCTGTTTTTT
TRBV7-8	TRBJ1-6	14	-	-	CASSPHGGSSPLHF	TGTGCCAGCAGCCCCCACGGGGGGAGTTCACCCCTCCACTTT
TRBV5-1	TRBJ2-1	15	TRBD1	-	CASSLDGQGQGMQFF	TGCGCCAGCAGCTTGGACGGACAGGGTCAGGGAATGCAGTTCTTC
TRBV5-1	TRBJ2-7	14	TRBD2	once	CASSLEGRAGEQYF	TGCGCCAGCAGCTTGGAGGGGAGGGCGGGAGAGCAGTACTTC